This is a list of T cell receptor beta chains from one sample in a study of cytomegalovirus exposure and HLA in healthy donors. TCRdb's table, derived via immunoSEQ multiplex PCR, lists solely in-frame clones and lacks some. This sample has about 110,000 clones, with approximately 96% found just once. The sequencing sample was made of PBMCs. The receptors stem from a woman between 18 and 29 years old in good health and CMV-seronegative. Each CDR3 is given without its conserved first and last residue.

v_call cdr3_aa
TRBV28 ASSLSLRSGNQPQH
TRBV30 AWSGGQSNQPQH
TRBV5-4 ASSLRTSGGSGEQY
TRBV2 ASSRDRGTGELF
TRBV11-2 ASSWTGGDEKLF
TRBV9 ASSARPRGGPETQY
TRBV9 ASSPTPGSTDTQY
TRBV7-9 ASSLSGQGWTGELF
TRBV9 ASSVAVQDYEQY
TRBV9 ASSDNRGGTEAF
TRBV30 AWRVSRGTEAF
TRBV18 ASSPTGVSEQY
TRBV2 ASSENQGTAGELF
TRBV7-3 ASSYTSQETQY
TRBV9 ASSALGGASGAGNTIY
TRBV29-1 SVDPSSYNEQF
TRBV5-1 ASSLIESYEQY
TRBV2 ASSEAGGQGTQY
TRBV7-7 ASSLVAGVETQY
TRBV5-8 ASSFRGGGQPQH
TRBV7-8 ASSFIWGEGTGELF
TRBV7-3 ASSEQGGPYGYT
TRBV19 ASTFRAGSSEAF
TRBV5-6 ASSSLAGGRDEQF
TRBV5-6 ASSLVRSRIGAF
TRBV5-1 ASSLAGYLDTQY
TRBV18 ASSQTGDQPQH